This T cell receptor beta chain was recorded in a study of T cells in localized non-small cell lung cancer. The data were produced by immunoSEQ multiplex PCR, yet TCRdb's version contains in-frame clones alone and is incomplete. Here the sample spans 1,400 to 1,500 clones, over 20% being singletons. Germline lookup yields CDR1 SGDLS and CDR2 YYNGEE. The CDR3 has 16 residues. V lost 4 bases and J lost 3, with 19 bases in between. Details on this clone: Its target is not known.

Study-level points and caveats: Among the tissues sampled, uninvolved adjacent lung had the highest T cell clonality, above tumor. Heterogeneity remains possible, as sequencing covered one tumor region only.

This TCR derives from a female donor over 55 with stage I lung adenocarcinoma. Here the sequenced sample was normal lung tissue next to the tumor, taken before any cancer treatment. V and J are TRBV9 and TRBJ1-1; possibly TRBD1 for D (5 bases). CDR3 protein: CASSPPGRGKDTEAFF. The CDR3 bases are TGTGCCAGCAGCCCCCCAGGGAGGGGCAAGGACACTGAAGCTTTCTTT.